This T cell receptor beta chain was captured in a study of cytomegalovirus exposure and HLA in healthy donors. It was with 60 Vbeta and 13 Jbeta primers that the PCR ran. Assay: immunoSEQ multiplex PCR; the TCRdb copy retains only in-frame clones and omits some. The data hold approximately 59,000 clones, with almost 70% observed a single time. Findings of the study overall: In a later analysis, common viral pathogens appeared linked to several of the most significant clusters.

Remarks on this clone: Its antigen is not known.

The CDR3 consists of 15 residues. CDR1 and CDR2 from the germline V gene are LNHDA and SQIVND (reference sequence). The ends lost 3 bases at V and 1 base at J; junction bases unmatched: 3. J is TRBJ2-1 and V is TRBV19; TRBD2 aligns across 7 bases. The sequencing input was PBMCs. The sequence came from a man between 35 and 55 years old in good health and CMV-seropositive. This chain's CDR3 is CASSILAASYNEQFF. For the CDR3, the DNA is TGTGCCAGTAGTATCCTAGCGGCATCCTACAATGAGCAGTTCTTC. The whole variable domain, filled in from reference TRBV19 and TRBJ2-1, reads DGGITQSPKYLFRKEGQNVTLSCEQNLNHDAMYWYRQDPGQGLRLIYYSQIVNDFQKGDIAEGYSVSREKKESFPLTVTSAQKNPTAFYLCASSILAASYNEQFFGPGTRLTVL.